Listed below are T cell receptor beta chains from one sample, sequenced in a study of immune cell composition in non-small cell lung cancer. This table comes from immunoSEQ multiplex PCR, and its TCRdb copy is limited to in-frame clones, with some not included. Of 3,000 to 4,000 clones listed, over 65% were seen once; the top ten hold 25%. The sequencing sample was made of non-adjacent lung tissue. These receptors all stem from a human donor with non-small cell lung cancer. The CDR3 runs from the conserved cysteine through the conserved F or W. A D gene is named only where the DNA matches it firmly. Size is omitted from some rows. Given values are once, few, many or a class for expanded clones.

V gene	J gene	clone size	D gene	CDR3 protein	CDR3 DNA
TRBV4-1	TRBJ2-1	-	TRBD2	CASSQGTSGRVYNEQFF	TGCGCCAGCAGCCAGGGGACTAGCGGGAGGGTTTACAATGAGCAGTTCTTC
TRBV18	TRBJ2-7	once	-	CASSPRDTVREQYF	TGTGCCAGCTCACCACGGGACACGGTAAGGGAGCAGTACTTC
TRBV6-6	TRBJ2-3	-	TRBD1	CASSLRQGRTDTQYF	TGTGCCAGCAGTTTACGACAGGGCCGGACAGATACGCAGTATTTT
TRBV6-6	TRBJ2-1	-	-	CASSYLGQNEQFF	TGTGCCAGCAGTTACCTAGGTCAGAATGAGCAGTTCTTC
TRBV5-1	TRBJ1-6	-	TRBD1	CASSLEWDRGNSPLHF	TGCGCCAGCAGCTTGGAGTGGGACAGGGGTAATTCACCCCTCCACTTT
TRBV27	TRBJ2-7	-	-	CASSFDRFYEQYF	TGTGCCAGCAGTTTCGACAGGTTTTACGAGCAGTACTTC
TRBV19	TRBJ1-2	-	-	CASNIPQGSNNYGYTF	TGTGCCAGTAATATCCCTCAGGGGTCCAACAACTATGGCTACACCTTC
TRBV2	TRBJ1-2	few	-	CASSEPGGVDGYTF	TGTGCCAGCAGTGAACCCGGGGGGGTCGACGGCTACACCTTC
TRBV4-1	TRBJ2-2	-	TRBD1	CASSPGQGGIGELFF	TGCGCCAGCAGCCCGGGACAGGGAGGGATCGGGGAGCTGTTTTTT
TRBV6-1	TRBJ2-1	-	TRBD1	CASRGTGHNEQFF	TGTGCCAGCAGGGGGACAGGTCACAATGAGCAGTTCTTC
TRBV7-1	TRBJ2-2	-	TRBD2	CASSLGSGPTGELFF	TGTGCCAGCAGCTTAGGTAGCGGGCCCACCGGGGAGCTGTTTTTT
TRBV11-2	TRBJ2-7	-	-	CASSLIRAYYEQYF	TGTGCCAGCAGCTTAATCAGGGCCTACTACGAGCAGTACTTC
TRBV27	TRBJ2-5	-	-	CASSPPWTAKAQETQYF	TGTGCCAGCAGCCCTCCTTGGACAGCAAAAGCTCAAGAGACCCAGTACTTC
TRBV5-6	TRBJ2-2	-	-	CASSAGQTNTGELFF	TGTGCCAGCAGCGCGGGACAGACGAACACCGGGGAGCTGTTTTTT
TRBV5-6	TRBJ1-1	-	-	CASSFRGFRSNTEAFF	TGTGCCAGCAGCTTTCGAGGGTTTAGATCGAACACTGAAGCTTTCTTT
TRBV4-2	TRBJ1-2	-	-	CASSQVPPDRYGYTF	TGTGCCAGCAGCCAAGTGCCGCCCGACAGGTATGGCTACACCTTC
TRBV6-5	TRBJ1-6	-	-	CASSSQGNNSPLHF	TGTGCCAGCAGTTCACAGGGCAATAATTCACCCCTCCACTTT
TRBV6-5	TRBJ1-1	-	-	CASSYSPSTEAFF	TGTGCCAGCAGTTACTCCCCTTCCACCGAGGCTTTCTTT
TRBV10-3	TRBJ2-7	once	-	CAISESAYEQYF	TGTGCCATCAGTGAGTCAGCCTACGAGCAGTACTTC
TRBV19	TRBJ2-1	-	TRBD2	CASSMTGRAVNEQFF	TGTGCCAGTAGTATGACCGGGAGGGCCGTCAATGAGCAGTTCTTC
TRBV4-1	TRBJ2-7	few	TRBD1	CASSQGPGTGREQYF	TGCGCCAGCAGCCAAGGCCCGGGGACAGGGAGGGAGCAGTACTTC
TRBV11-3	TRBJ1-1	-	TRBD1	CASSLGTGTGDYTEAFF	TGTGCCAGCAGCCTAGGGACCGGGACAGGGGACTACACTGAAGCTTTCTTT
TRBV10-3	TRBJ1-2	-	TRBD1	CAISAPGQGADYGYTF	TGTGCCATCAGCGCACCGGGACAGGGGGCGGACTATGGCTACACCTTC
TRBV14	TRBJ2-2	-	TRBD2	CASRTSGSGELFF	TGTGCCAGCAGGACTAGCGGGTCCGGGGAGCTGTTTTTT
TRBV27	TRBJ2-5	-	-	CASSLHSGEGETQYF	TGTGCCAGCAGTTTACATAGCGGTGAGGGAGAGACCCAGTACTTC
TRBV12-5	TRBJ2-1	-	TRBD1	CASVPPGTGLHNEQFF	TGTGCTAGTGTCCCCCCCGGGACAGGGTTACACAATGAGCAGTTCTTC
TRBV27	TRBJ2-4	-	-	CASSTRGIQYF	TGTGCCAGCAGTACCAGAGGCATTCAGTACTTC
TRBV11-3	TRBJ2-7	-	-	CASSVQTYEQYF	TGTGCCAGCAGCGTACAGACGTACGAGCAGTACTTC
TRBV4-3	TRBJ2-2	-	TRBD2	CASSQGYSGTYTGELFF	TGCGCCAGCAGCCAGGGATATAGCGGGACTTACACCGGGGAGCTGTTTTTT
TRBV6-5	TRBJ1-2	few	-	CASSPVLGQWNGYTF	TGTGCCAGCAGTCCCGTCTTGGGACAATGGAATGGCTACACCTTC
TRBV20-1	TRBJ1-2	-	-	CSARDFDGYTF	TGCAGTGCTAGAGATTTCGATGGCTACACCTTC
TRBV5-5	TRBJ2-1	-	TRBD1	CASRETGQNEQFF	TGTGCCAGCAGGGAGACAGGGCAGAATGAGCAGTTCTTC
TRBV27	TRBJ1-1	-	TRBD1	CASSPQGSLRAFF	TGTGCCAGTTCTCCACAGGGGTCGTTACGGGCTTTCTTT
TRBV7-2	TRBJ1-1	-	-	CASSPAGVGTEAFF	TGTGCCAGCAGCCCCGCGGGGGTCGGGACTGAAGCTTTCTTT
TRBV12-5	TRBJ2-1	-	TRBD2	CASGASSGTSGRGTYNEQFF	TGTGCTAGTGGTGCTTCCTCCGGGACTAGCGGGAGGGGAACCTACAATGAGCAGTTCTTC
TRBV10-3	TRBJ2-7	-	TRBD1	CAISGTGRPSEQYF	TGTGCCATCAGTGGGACAGGGCGGCCGTCCGAGCAGTACTTC
TRBV19	TRBJ1-1	-	-	CASSMSFLGNTEAFF	TGTGCCAGTAGTATGAGCTTTCTCGGGAACACTGAAGCTTTCTTT
TRBV5-1	TRBJ2-2	-	-	CASREGTLRTGELFF	TGCGCCAGCAGAGAGGGTACGCTCCGCACCGGGGAGCTGTTTTTT
TRBV7-9	TRBJ2-3	-	TRBD1	CASSFSPIRQGGYHGTQYF	TGTGCCAGCAGCTTTTCCCCGATCCGACAGGGGGGCTACCACGGTACGCAGTATTTT
TRBV18	TRBJ1-3	-	-	CASSPESSLDTIYF	TGTGCCAGCTCACCCGAGAGTAGCCTGGACACCATATATTTT
TRBV19	TRBJ2-1	-	TRBD1	CASSTDRGNEQFF	TGTGCCAGTAGTACCGACAGGGGTAATGAGCAGTTCTTC
TRBV19	TRBJ1-3	-	-	CASSDPREDSGNTIYF	TGTGCCAGTAGCGATCCCAGGGAGGACTCTGGAAACACCATATATTTT
TRBV7-2	TRBJ2-3	-	TRBD2	CASSLVGTSGTDTQYF	TGTGCCAGCAGCTTAGTCGGGACTAGCGGCACAGATACGCAGTATTTT
TRBV2	TRBJ1-6	once	TRBD1	CASRAYRGNSPLHF	TGTGCCAGCAGGGCTTACAGGGGTAATTCACCCCTCCACTTT